A single sample is the source of the 32 T cell receptor beta chains below, sequenced in a study of identical twins. TCRdb re-called the 5' RACE reads with MiXCR, one entry per CDR3 protein. The top ten clones hold 4.3% of a sample with over 600,000 distinct CDR3 sequences, around 20% of them seen once. These data also featured in a second study, about T cells expressing NK-cell markers.

The sample was PBMCs. These receptors were collected from a woman aged 18-35 years in good health.

This clonotype appeared many times. The V and J genes are TRBV3-1 and TRBJ2-1; 10 nucleotides match TRBD2. Germline V lookup: CDR1 LGHDT, CDR2 YNNKEL (reference sequence). V shed 1 base and J 8 bases; nucleotides not matched to a gene: 8. There are 16 residues in the CDR3. The CDR3: CASSQGSSGSWYEQFF. Written as DNA, the CDR3 is TGTGCCAGCAGCCAAGGTTCTAGCGGGAGTTGGTATGAGCAGTTCTTC.

V and J are TRBV11-2 and TRBJ2-1; 7 nucleotides line up with TRBD2. Unmatched junction bases numbered 4, after V lost 5 bases and J lost 0 bases. The CDR3 sequence is 15 residues long. In germline, CDR1 is SGHAT, CDR2 FQNNGV. In DNA, the CDR3 is TGTGCCAGCAGCAACGAGCGGGGCTCCTACAATGAGCAGTTCTTC. Amino acids: CASSNERGSYNEQFF.

The chain links TRBV6-1 to TRBJ2-4; 7 nucleotides line up with TRBD1. The V segment lost 8 bases and the J segment 3 bases; nucleotides outside the gene matches: 4. The CDR3 length is 13 residues. Germline V CDR1 and CDR2: MNHNS, SASEGT. In DNA, the CDR3 is TGTGCCAGCCAAGGGACAGACAAAAACATTCAGTACTTC. Its protein is CASQGTDKNIQYF.

This clonotype occurred a few times. V and J are TRBV5-1 and TRBJ2-5; 7 bases match TRBD1. Per germline, CDR1 SGHRS and CDR2 YFSETQ. With 2 bases clipped from V and 3 bases from J, the junction kept 7 bases outside the gene matches. CDR3 length: 15 residues. This CDR3 reads CASSLRGQGEETQYF. The CDR3 DNA is TGCGCCAGCAGCTTAAGAGGGCAGGGGGAAGAGACCCAGTACTTC.

This clonotype was picked up a small number of times. The V call is TRBV20-1, the J call TRBJ1-2, with a weak D call TRBD1 (5 bases). This CDR3 has 16 residues. V lost 3 bases to trimming and J lost 8 bases, with 25 bases between them. Germline V gene sequence: CDR1 DFQATT, CDR2 SNEGSKA (reference sequence). CDR3 in amino acids: CSARNLRSSGWDGYTF. Written as DNA, the CDR3 is TGCAGTGCTAGGAATTTACGCAGTTCGGGGTGGGACGGCTACACCTTC.

This clonotype was picked up a small number of times. The chain is built from TRBV4-3 and TRBJ1-6; D call uncertain. Germline loops: CDR1 LGHNA, CDR2 YSLEER. V dropped 0 bases and J dropped 7 bases, with 7 bases sitting between them. The CDR3 is 14 amino acids. The DNA of the CDR3 is TGCGCCAGCAGCCAAGATGCTAGGAATTCACCCCTCCACTTT. Its protein is CASSQDARNSPLHF.

This rearrangement joins TRBV29-1 to TRBJ2-7; TRBD1 matches at 7 bases. This CDR3 comprises 14 residues. Per germline, CDR1 SQVTM and CDR2 ANQGSEA. V shed 6 bases, J shed 1 base, and the junction held 9 bases outside the gene matches. This CDR3 is CSVRDREESYEQYF. The CDR3 DNA sequence: TGCAGCGTACGCGACAGGGAAGAGTCCTACGAGCAGTACTTC.

This clonotype was seen repeatedly, ten times or more. This chain links TRBV5-1 with TRBJ1-2, with TRBD1 as a possible D gene (6 bases). The germline V gene encodes CDR1 SGHRS and CDR2 YFSETQ. CDR3 length: 11 amino acids. V gave up 4 bases and J gave up 8 bases, with 9 bases separating them. The CDR3 loop is CASSARGGYTF. CDR3 DNA: TGCGCCAGCAGCGCCAGGGGCGGCTACACCTTC.

A few counts support this clonotype. V and J are TRBV3-1 and TRBJ1-1, with 8 bases aligning to TRBD1. The V segment lost 6 bases and the J segment 7 bases; nucleotides outside the gene matches: 4. Germline lookup yields CDR1 LGHDT and CDR2 YNNKEL (reference sequence). This CDR3 is 12 amino acids long. The CDR3, as DNA: TGTGCCAGCAGTTGGGGGACAGGTGAAGCTTTCTTT. Its protein product is CASSWGTGEAFF. Based on the CDR3 plus reference TRBV3-1 and TRBJ1-1, the full variable domain is DTAVSQTPKYLVTQMGNDKSIKCEQNLGHDTMYWYKQDSKKFLKIMFSYNNKELIINETVPNRFSPKSPDKAHLNLHINSLELGDSAVYFCASSWGTGEAFFGQGTRLTVV.

This chain links TRBV5-1 with TRBJ2-7; the D gene is possibly TRBD2 (5 bases). Germline lookup yields CDR1 SGHRS and CDR2 YFSETQ. The V and J ends lost 0 bases and 0 bases respectively, with 7 bases between them. The CDR3 extends over 14 amino acids. The CDR3 is CASSLDGVSYEQYF. In DNA, the CDR3 is TGCGCCAGCAGCTTGGACGGGGTCTCCTACGAGCAGTACTTC.

This clonotype was observed a handful of times. J is TRBJ1-1 and V is TRBV6-5; maybe TRBD1 (6 bases). V was trimmed by 1 base and J by 0 bases, leaving 9 bases between them. Germline V gene lookup returns CDR1 MNHEY and CDR2 SVGAGI. This CDR3 has 15 amino acids. CDR3 protein: CASSYYPGVNTEAFF. The CDR3 region has the DNA TGTGCCAGCAGTTACTACCCAGGGGTGAACACTGAAGCTTTCTTT.

The chain couples TRBV6-2 or TRBV6-3 to TRBJ2-7, with D possibly called TRBD1 or TRBD2 (5 bases each). This CDR3 is built from 14 residues. Germline CDR1 MNHEY, CDR2 SVGEGT. V was shortened by 2 bases and J by 7 bases, with 15 bases between the two germline ends. The CDR3: CASSYMGRSSEQYF. CDR3 sequence (DNA): TGTGCCAGCAGTTACATGGGACGGTCGAGTGAGCAGTACTTC.

This clonotype was seen at least ten times. V gene TRBV20-1 combines with J gene TRBJ2-5; D might be TRBD1 (5 bases). Germline CDR1 and CDR2: DFQATT and SNEGSKA (reference sequence). V shed 1 base and J shed 4 bases, with 13 bases lying between them. This CDR3 has 14 amino acids. CDR3 DNA: TGCAGTGCTAGAGTGATCGTGGGGCGAGAGACCCAGTACTTC. Its translation: CSARVIVGRETQYF.

This clonotype was seen a few times. The chain carries TRBV27 and TRBJ2-3; 12 nucleotides align to TRBD2. Looked up from germline, CDR1 is MNHEY and CDR2 is SMNVEV (reference sequence). After removal of 6 bases from V and 9 bases from J, the junction contained 13 bases not matched to a gene. The CDR3 spans 16 residues. As DNA, the CDR3 is TGTGCCAGCAGCCCGACTGGACTAGCGGGAACCAAAACGCAGTATTTT. Translation: CASSPTGLAGTKTQYF.

The sample holds a few counts of this clonotype. The chain is built from TRBV15 and TRBJ2-3; D might be TRBD1 or TRBD2, each matching 5 bases. Trimming removed 4 bases from V and 1 base from J, with 6 bases in between. Germline loops: CDR1 LNHNV, CDR2 YYDKDF (reference sequence). The CDR3 consists of 13 residues. CDR3 in DNA: TGTGCCACCAGCACGGGGCGCACAGATACGCAGTATTTT. Encoded protein: CATSTGRTDTQYF.

The CDR3 sequence is CASSQVPDNEQFF. Written as DNA, the CDR3 is TGTGCCAGCAGCCAAGTTCCGGACAATGAGCAGTTCTTC. V is TRBV3-1 and J is TRBJ2-1; no definite D call. Germline CDR1 reads LGHDT; CDR2 reads YNNKEL (reference sequence). The CDR3 is 13 amino acids. V gave up 1 base and J gave up 5 bases, with 6 bases separating them.

This clonotype was seen ten or more times. The gene calls are TRBV20-1 and TRBJ2-1; 12 bases are a match to TRBD2. The CDR3 is made up of 14 amino acids. Germline V gene sequence: CDR1 DFQATT, CDR2 SNEGSKA (reference sequence). The junction had 3 bases not matched to a gene; V was cut back by 6 bases and J by 3 bases. The CDR3 region has the DNA TGCAGTGCCAGACTAGCGGGGGACTACAATGAGCAGTTCTTC. Translating it yields CSARLAGDYNEQFF.

This clonotype was detected only a few times. The chain recombines TRBV7-2 with TRBJ2-7; 8 positions agree with TRBD2. CDR3 length equals 15 residues. J was trimmed by 2 bases and V by 0 bases; bases with no gene match: 3. Germline-derived CDR1 and CDR2 are SGHTA and FQGNSA. The CDR3 DNA is TGTGCCAGCAGCTTAGCTAGCGGGATGACCTACGAGCAGTACTTC. It specifies CASSLASGMTYEQYF. The whole variable domain, filled in from reference TRBV7-2 and TRBJ2-7, reads GAGVSQSPSNKVTEKGKDVELRCDPISGHTALYWYRQSLGQGLEFLIYFQGNSAPDKSGLPSDRFSAERTGGSVSTLTIQRTQQEDSAVYLCASSLASGMTYEQYFGPGTRLTVT.

This chain uses TRBV20-1 with TRBJ2-7; the match to TRBD2 covers 8 bases. The junction had 6 bases not matched to a gene; V was cut back by 1 base and J by 1 base. The germline gives CDR1 DFQATT, CDR2 SNEGSKA (reference sequence). CDR3 size: 15 residues. The CDR3 DNA reads as TGCAGTGCTAGAGGCCCGGGGGGGGATTCCTACGAGCAGTACTTC. Its protein is CSARGPGGDSYEQYF.

The rearrangement joins TRBV7-6 to TRBJ2-7; D gene unclear. Trimming took 0 bases from V and 5 from J, leaving 14 bases between them. CDR3 length equals 15 residues. Germline CDR1 and CDR2: SGHVS and FNYEAQ. The CDR3 region has the DNA TGTGCCAGCAGCTTAGCGCTAGAAAGGGTCGACGAGCAGTACTTC. It encodes CASSLALERVDEQYF. Together with reference TRBV7-6 and TRBJ2-7, the CDR3 gives the full variable domain: GAGVSQSPRYKVTKRGQDVALRCDPISGHVSLYWYRQALGQGPEFLTYFNYEAQQDKSGLPNDRFSAERPEGSISTLTIQRTEQRDSAMYRCASSLALERVDEQYFGPGTRLTVT.

This clonotype turned up a few times. J is TRBJ2-3 and V is TRBV20-1; TRBD2 aligns across 9 bases. Per germline, CDR1 DFQATT and CDR2 SNEGSKA (reference sequence). V was clipped by 4 bases and J by 4 bases; unmatched bases: 6. CDR3 length equals 14 residues. CDR3 DNA: TGCAGTGCTAAAGCGGGGGGCCGGCCAGATACGCAGTATTTT. As protein: CSAKAGGRPDTQYF.

This chain's CDR3 is CSVGGLALYEQYF. CDR3 coding DNA: TGCAGCGTTGGGGGCCTTGCCCTCTACGAGCAGTACTTC. This chain joins TRBV29-1 and TRBJ2-7, with D maybe TRBD1 (5 bases). CDR1 SQVTM and CDR2 ANQGSEA come from the germline V gene. The CDR3 length is 13 residues. The germline V and J ends were trimmed by 4 bases and 3 bases, with 13 bases remaining between them.

J is TRBJ2-3 and V is TRBV4-2; D may be TRBD2 (6 bases). The CDR3 runs 13 residues. Deletions cut 6 bases from V and 5 bases from J, with 12 bases between. CDR1 and CDR2 from the germline V gene are LGHNA and YNFKEQ. The chain's CDR3 is CASSRRERDTQYF. The CDR3 nucleotides read TGTGCCAGCAGTAGGCGGGAACGAGATACGCAGTATTTT.

A few counts support this clonotype. The chain combines TRBV20-1 with TRBJ1-1; D unresolved. There are 14 residues in the CDR3. Germline CDR1 is DFQATT and CDR2 is SNEGSKA (reference sequence). Trimming pared 2 bases from V and 3 bases from J, leaving 13 bases between. CDR3 bases: TGCAGTGCTAGAAGGCTTGAGTACGACACTGAAGCTTTCTTT. Translating it yields CSARRLEYDTEAFF.

This clonotype was counted only a few times. The chain combines TRBV5-1 with TRBJ2-7, with TRBD2 matching 10 bases. The germline V gene has CDR1 SGHRS and CDR2 YFSETQ. Trimming at V came to 3 bases and at J to 5 bases, leaving 8 bases not matched to a gene. This CDR3 comprises 15 residues. In DNA, the CDR3 is TGCGCCAGCAGCTCCCCTAGCGGGAGTACCCACGAGCAGTACTTC. This encodes CASSSPSGSTHEQYF.

This clonotype was detected only a few times. The chain has TRBV6-1 and TRBJ1-1, with D perhaps matching TRBD1 (6 bases). Germline CDR1 reads MNHNS; CDR2 reads SASEGT. This CDR3 is built from 15 residues. Trimming removed 6 bases from V and 2 bases from J, with 16 bases in between. Written as DNA, the CDR3 is TGTGCCAGCAGACTGATTGGGGGGCGTAACACTGAAGCTTTCTTT. Its translation is CASRLIGGRNTEAFF.

This clonotype was counted between two and nine times. This sequence joins TRBV19 and TRBJ2-3; D ambiguous. The V gene lost 9 bases and the J gene lost 1 base, with 11 bases spanning the gap. CDR3 length: 13 residues. CDR1 is LNHDA and CDR2 is SQIVND in the germline V gene (reference sequence). CDR3 protein: CASGPQGTDTQYF. CDR3 DNA: TGTGCCAGCGGGCCCCAGGGCACAGATACGCAGTATTTT.

This clonotype was counted only a few times. V gene TRBV4-3 combines with J gene TRBJ2-1, with TRBD2 matching 13 bases. CDR1 LGHNA and CDR2 YSLEER come from the germline V gene. V shed 2 bases and J 8 bases; nucleotides not matched to a gene: 9. The CDR3 totals 17 residues. CDR3 sequence: CASSQTFGTSGKDEQFF. The CDR3 DNA follows: TGCGCCAGCAGCCAAACTTTTGGGACTAGCGGGAAAGATGAGCAGTTCTTC.

This clonotype came up a few times. V gene TRBV7-9 combines with J gene TRBJ2-3, with 12 bases identical to TRBD2. From germline, CDR1 is SEHNR and CDR2 FQNEAQ (reference sequence). With V trimmed by 4 bases and J by 5 bases, 4 bases remained unmatched. The CDR3 runs to 15 residues. CDR3 DNA sequence: TGTGCCAGCAGCTCACAGACTAGCGGGAGAGATACGCAGTATTTT. Translated: CASSSQTSGRDTQYF.

This clonotype occurred many times. The CDR3 sequence is CSAYRATEAFF. For the CDR3, the DNA is TGCAGTGCGTACCGGGCCACTGAAGCTTTCTTT. The chain recombines TRBV20-1 with TRBJ1-1; D gene ambiguous. The CDR3 totals 11 residues. Germline lookup yields CDR1 DFQATT and CDR2 SNEGSKA (reference sequence). The V end was cut by 6 bases, the J end by 4 bases, with 9 bases between.

This chain connects TRBV9 to TRBJ2-1, with 9 bases lining up with TRBD2. This CDR3 is built from 18 residues. CDR1 is SGDLS and CDR2 is YYNGEE in the germline V gene. V lost 0 bases and J lost 0; bases outside the gene matches: 7. DNA for the CDR3: TGTGCCAGCAGCGTAGGTCTAGCGGGGATTTCCTCCTACAATGAGCAGTTCTTC. It is translated as CASSVGLAGISSYNEQFF.

The genes are TRBV24-1 and TRBJ1-2; the match to TRBD1 covers 8 bases. This CDR3 has 12 amino acids. Trimming took 6 bases from V and 7 from J; bases not matched to a gene: 3. Per the germline V gene, CDR1 is KGHDR and CDR2 is SFDVKD. The CDR3 DNA sequence: TGTGCCACCAGTCAGGGGGCCTCTGGCTACACCTTC. Encoded protein: CATSQGASGYTF.